Presented here are 21 T cell receptor beta chains from one specimen sequenced in a study of T cell responses to AZD1222 COVID-19 vaccine. Clones were sequenced by immunoSEQ multiplex PCR, and TCRdb holds only the in-frame ones, with some missing. The data show roughly 120,000 clones, about 91% seen once. This specimen was peripheral blood, taken on day 0 of AZD1222 vaccination. These receptors were taken from an adult in good health.

This clone was recorded only once. The chain combines TRBV10-3 with TRBJ2-3; 8 bases fit TRBD1. With V trimmed by 10 bases and J by 4 bases, 13 bases remained unmatched. This CDR3 has 15 residues. Germline CDR1 and CDR2: ENHRY and SYGVKD. CDR3 sequence reads: CAKEGRQGSADTQYF. In DNA, the CDR3 is TGTGCCAAGGAGGGGCGACAGGGGTCAGCAGATACGCAGTATTTT.

The chain joins TRBV5-1 to TRBJ2-6; the match to TRBD1 covers 7 bases. After removal of 4 bases from V and 0 bases from J, the junction contained 16 bases not matched to a gene. Germline V gene lookup returns CDR1 SGHRS and CDR2 YFSETQ. The CDR3 is 20 residues long. The DNA of the CDR3 is TGCGCCAGCAGCCCCCCTACCGGGACAGTGTTTAGCTCTGGGGCCAACGTCCTGACTTTC. The encoded protein is CASSPPTGTVFSSGANVLTF.

The chain uses TRBV24-1 and TRBJ2-2, with TRBD1 matching over 8 bases. The CDR3 is 22 amino acids. The germline V gene encodes CDR1 KGHDR and CDR2 SFDVKD. V was pared by 4 bases and J by 1 base, with 22 bases of the junction left unmatched. The CDR3: CATSDLGEPGQAAEQNTGELFF. CDR3 nucleotide sequence: TGTGCCACCAGTGACCTTGGAGAACCGGGACAGGCGGCGGAACAGAACACCGGGGAGCTGTTTTTT.

This rearrangement joins TRBV15 to TRBJ2-7; D may match TRBD1 or TRBD2 (6 bases each). The V end was cut by 0 bases, the J end by 2 bases, with 8 bases between. The CDR3 spans 14 residues. Looked up from germline, CDR1 is LNHNV and CDR2 is YYDKDF (reference sequence). CDR3 residues: CATSREGGPYEQYF. The CDR3, as DNA: TGTGCCACCAGCAGAGAAGGGGGGCCCTACGAGCAGTACTTC.

This chain uses TRBV9 with TRBJ1-4; no clear D. The V gene's germline CDR1 is SGDLS and CDR2 YYNGEE. The germline V and J ends were trimmed by 0 bases and 7 bases, with 22 bases remaining between them. There are 18 residues in the CDR3. This CDR3 reads CASSVGPFSALRSEKLFF. The CDR3 bases are TGTGCCAGCAGCGTAGGCCCCTTTTCGGCCCTTAGGAGTGAAAAACTGTTTTTT.

The rearrangement links TRBV9 to TRBJ2-2; D gene uncertain. Between the trimmed V and J ends, which lost 7 bases and 2 bases, there was a span of 15 bases. The germline gives CDR1 SGDLS, CDR2 YYNGEE. There are 15 residues in the CDR3. The CDR3 loop reads CASQKEPPNTGELFF. The CDR3, as DNA: TGTGCCAGCCAAAAAGAACCACCAAACACCGGGGAGCTGTTTTTT.

The chain has TRBV5-1 and TRBJ2-2; D might be TRBD1 or TRBD2, each matching 5 bases. The germline V gene encodes CDR1 SGHRS and CDR2 YFSETQ. This CDR3 has 17 residues. V was shortened by 4 bases and J by 2 bases, with 18 bases between the two germline ends. DNA for the CDR3: TGCGCCAGCAGCCGCCCCAGGTTGGGACCAAACACCGGGGAGCTGTTTTTT. The encoded protein is CASSRPRLGPNTGELFF.

CDR3 protein: CASSLRGQNGNQPQHF. Here the CDR3 DNA reads TGTGCCAGCAGCTTGCGTGGACAAAATGGCAATCAGCCCCAGCATTTT. The V call is TRBV5-4, the J call TRBJ1-5; D is perhaps TRBD1 (5 bases). Looked up from germline, CDR1 is SGHNT and CDR2 is YYREEE (reference sequence). This CDR3 region has 16 residues. Deletions cut 1 base from V and 2 bases from J, with 13 bases between.

V and J are TRBV27 and TRBJ1-4; unclear D gene. The length of the CDR3 is 16 residues. V dropped 7 bases and J dropped 6 bases, with 21 bases sitting between them. The germline gives CDR1 MNHEY, CDR2 SMNVEV (reference sequence). CDR3 sequence reads: CASKSLSGRSYEKLFF. For the CDR3, the DNA is TGTGCCAGCAAATCCCTGTCGGGGAGATCCTATGAAAAACTGTTTTTT. The full variable domain, with the rest looked up from reference TRBV27 and TRBJ1-4, is EAQVTQNPRYLITVTGKKLTVTCSQNMNHEYMSWYRQDPGLGLRQIYYSMNVEVTDKGDVPEGYKVSRKEKRNFPLILESPSPNQTSLYFCASKSLSGRSYEKLFFGSGTQLSVL.

This chain uses TRBV18 with TRBJ1-1, with 9 nucleotides matching TRBD1. The germline gives CDR1 KGHSH, CDR2 LQKENI. The CDR3 covers 16 residues. Trimming at V came to 4 bases and at J to 5 bases, leaving 11 bases not matched to a gene. Here the CDR3 reads CASSQLGGQGKTEAFF. The CDR3 nucleotides are TGTGCCAGCTCACAATTAGGGGGACAGGGCAAAACTGAAGCTTTCTTT.

The chain uses TRBV7-7 and TRBJ2-1; 7 bases map to TRBD1. Germline CDR1 SSHAT, CDR2 FNYEAQ (reference sequence). The CDR3 covers 14 residues. The J segment lost 6 bases and the V segment lost 5 bases, leaving 7 bases of the junction unmatched. CDR3 DNA sequence: TGTGCCAGCAGCCCCCTGACAGGGTCCAATGAGCAGTTCTTC. This codes for CASSPLTGSNEQFF.

The chain links TRBV6-4 to TRBJ2-4; D possibly matches TRBD1 or TRBD2 (6 bases each). V was clipped by 4 bases and J by 0 bases, with 13 bases between them. Germline V gene lookup returns CDR1 MRHNA and CDR2 SNTAGT. This CDR3 has 16 amino acids. CDR3 amino acids: CASSGGTPLAKNIQYF. CDR3 nucleotide sequence: TGTGCCAGCAGTGGCGGGACACCTCTAGCCAAAAACATTCAGTACTTC.

The count of this clone is one. The chain employs TRBV21-1 and TRBJ1-4. TRBV21-1 is classified as a pseudogene. The CDR3 has 15 residues. The CDR3 here is CASSKSGTTNEKLFF. The CDR3 DNA sequence: TGTGCCAGCAGCAAATCGGGGACAACTAATGAAAAACTGTTTTTT.

The chain combines TRBV7-9 with TRBJ1-4, with 7 bases fitting TRBD1. Germline values: CDR1 SEHNR, CDR2 FQNEAQ (reference sequence). The V segment lost 3 bases and the J segment 4 bases; nucleotides outside the gene matches: 8. The CDR3 contains 16 residues. CDR3 region: CASSFGLDRRNEKLFF. The CDR3 DNA reads TGTGCCAGCAGCTTTGGATTGGACAGGCGTAATGAAAAACTGTTTTTT. The whole variable domain, filled in from reference TRBV7-9 and TRBJ1-4, reads DTGVSQNPRHKITKRGQNVTFRCDPISEHNRLYWYRQTLGQGPEFLTYFQNEAQLEKSRLLSDRFSAERPKGSFSTLEIQRTEQGDSAMYLCASSFGLDRRNEKLFFGSGTQLSVL.

This clone was seen once. This chain links TRBV6-2 or TRBV6-3 with TRBJ2-7, with 8 bases lining up with TRBD1. Unmatched junction bases numbered 15, after V lost 5 bases and J lost 0 bases. The germline gives CDR1 MNHEY, CDR2 SVGEGT. This CDR3 spans 18 amino acids. For the CDR3, the DNA is TGTGCCAGCAGTCCATCCGGGACAGGAAGGGCTCCCTCCTACGAGCAGTACTTC. It translates to CASSPSGTGRAPSYEQYF.

V gene TRBV7-9 combines with J gene TRBJ1-6, with D uncertain. The CDR3 loop spans 14 amino acids. Germline V CDR1 and CDR2: SEHNR, FQNEAQ (reference sequence). V was pared by 0 bases and J by 5 bases, with 5 bases between. CDR3 DNA: TGTGCCAGCAGCTTAGCAGGGAATAATTCACCCCTCCACTTT. Translated: CASSLAGNNSPLHF. The entire variable domain, with the rest obtained from reference TRBV7-9 and TRBJ1-6, is as follows: DTGVSQNPRHKITKRGQNVTFRCDPISEHNRLYWYRQTLGQGPEFLTYFQNEAQLEKSRLLSDRFSAERPKGSFSTLEIQRTEQGDSAMYLCASSLAGNNSPLHFGNGTRLTVT.

The V call is TRBV5-4, the J call TRBJ1-6, with D tentatively TRBD1 (5 bases). The CDR3 has 15 residues. Germline V CDR1 and CDR2: SGHNT, YYREEE (reference sequence). V gave up 5 bases and J gave up 0 bases, with 9 bases separating them. DNA of the CDR3: TGTGCCAGCAGTCAGGGTAGCTCCTATAATTCACCCCTCCACTTT. It yields the protein CASSQGSSYNSPLHF. Based on the CDR3 plus reference TRBV5-4 and TRBJ1-6, the full variable domain is ETGVTQSPTHLIKTRGQQVTLRCSSQSGHNTVSWYQQALGQGPQFIFQYYREEENGRGNFPPRFSGLQFPNYSSELNVNALELDDSALYLCASSQGSSYNSPLHFGNGTRLTVT.

The chain is built from TRBV5-4 and TRBJ2-7; D gene ambiguous. The CDR3 contains 14 residues. Trimming pared 4 bases from V and 0 bases from J, leaving 11 bases between. Germline loops: CDR1 SGHNT, CDR2 YYREEE (reference sequence). The CDR3 DNA follows: TGTGCCAGCAGCCTTAGGGTGGACTCCTACGAGCAGTACTTC. The encoded protein is CASSLRVDSYEQYF.

CDR3 loop: CSVRTGTEAFF. CDR3 coding DNA: TGCAGCGTTCGGACAGGGACTGAAGCTTTCTTT. This chain links TRBV29-1 with TRBJ1-1; 8 bases match TRBD1. The CDR3 totals 11 residues. CDR1 and CDR2 from the germline V gene are SQVTM and ANQGSEA. The V segment lost 5 bases and the J segment 5 bases; nucleotides outside the gene matches: 1.

This chain uses TRBV19 with TRBJ2-5; D may correspond to TRBD1 or TRBD2 (5 bases each). The CDR3 sequence is 13 residues long. V was pared by 6 bases and J by 2 bases, with 10 bases between. CDR1 and CDR2 from the germline V gene are LNHDA and SQIVND (reference sequence). The CDR3 DNA is TGTGCCAGTAGATCGAGGGGTCAAGAGACCCAGTACTTC. It codes for CASRSRGQETQYF.

This chain links TRBV27 with TRBJ2-7; D may be TRBD2 (5 bases). Germline values: CDR1 MNHEY, CDR2 SMNVEV (reference sequence). Trimming took 8 bases from V and 0 from J, leaving 11 bases between them. The CDR3 spans 13 residues. CDR3 nucleotide sequence: TGTGCCAGCCTCCCGGCGGGCTCCTACGAGCAGTACTTC. Its protein is CASLPAGSYEQYF.